A single sample gave rise to the 20 T cell receptor beta chains below, sequenced in a study of PD-1 blockade in classical Hodgkin lymphoma. Libraries were prepared by immunoSEQ multiplex PCR; TCRdb keeps only in-frame clonotypes and omits some of them. This table holds 40,000 to 45,000 clones, around 71% found once. Every patient was affected by relapse after autologous stem cell transplantation, while exposure to brentuximab vedotin was not uniform. The sequencing here drew on peripheral blood mononuclear cells (PBMCs), taken at baseline. The receptors come from a human donor with classical Hodgkin lymphoma.

This clone turned up a few times. The chain employs TRBV15 and TRBJ2-1, with D unclear. The CDR3 sequence is 12 residues long. The ends were cut back, 0 bases at V and 7 bases at J, with 4 bases in the middle. The V gene's germline CDR1 is LNHNV and CDR2 YYDKDF (reference sequence). In nucleotides, the CDR3 is TGTGCCACCAGCAGAGATGATAATGAGCAGTTCTTC. It translates to CATSRDDNEQFF.

CDR3 sequence reads: CASSANLRREQYF. For the CDR3, the DNA is TGTGCCAGCAGTGCAAACCTCAGGAGGGAGCAGTACTTC. The V and J genes are TRBV27 and TRBJ2-5, with D possibly being TRBD2 (6 bases). V lost 5 bases, J lost 11 bases, and 18 bases lay in between. The CDR3 consists of 13 residues. Germline CDR1 MNHEY, CDR2 SMNVEV (reference sequence).

This sequence joins TRBV4-1 and TRBJ2-7, with D perhaps matching TRBD1 (5 bases). Trimming took off 5 bases at V and 0 bases at J, with 11 bases between the two ends. Germline loops: CDR1 MGHRA, CDR2 YSYEKL. This CDR3 spans 14 amino acids. As DNA, the CDR3 is TGCGCCAGCAGCGTCCAGGGATCCTCCTACGAGCAGTACTTC. It specifies CASSVQGSSYEQYF.

The genes are TRBV7-8 and TRBJ2-7; possibly TRBD2 for D (6 bases). V was cut by 3 bases and J by 0 bases, with 12 bases left in between. The CDR3 has 15 amino acids. The germline V gene encodes CDR1 SGHVS and CDR2 FQNEAQ. In DNA, the CDR3 is TGTGCCAGCAGCTTCGGGACTTTGAGCTCCTACGAGCAGTACTTC. It yields the protein CASSFGTLSSYEQYF.

This chain links TRBV18 with TRBJ1-1, with D perhaps TRBD1 (5 bases). Trimming stripped 6 bases from V and 2 bases from J, with 16 bases between. CDR3 length: 15 residues. Germline-derived CDR1 and CDR2 are KGHSH and LQKENI. This chain's CDR3 is CASSYAGGKNTEAFF. The CDR3 coding sequence is TGTGCCAGCTCTTACGCGGGGGGAAAAAACACTGAAGCTTTCTTT.

This chain joins TRBV6-5 and TRBJ2-2; D is undetermined. The length of the CDR3 is 12 residues. The V and J ends lost 6 bases and 3 bases respectively, with 5 bases between them. Germline V gene sequence: CDR1 MNHEY, CDR2 SVGAGI. CDR3 sequence reads: CASRVYTGELFF. CDR3 bases: TGTGCCAGCAGGGTGTACACCGGGGAGCTGTTTTTT.

The chain carries TRBV10-2 and TRBJ1-5, with TRBD1 identical over 9 bases. The CDR3 extends over 13 amino acids. Germline loops: CDR1 WSHSY, CDR2 SAAADI. The V segment lost 7 bases and the J segment 4 bases; nucleotides outside the gene matches: 2. CDR3 protein: CASTGQGNQPQHF. CDR3 DNA sequence: TGCGCCAGCACCGGACAGGGGAATCAGCCCCAGCATTTT.

This clone is labeled medium-sized. The DNA of the CDR3 is TGTGCCAGCAGTGAATATGAGCGGGGCTCCTACGAGCAGTACTTC. Protein sequence: CASSEYERGSYEQYF. This chain connects TRBV25-1 to TRBJ2-7, with 7 bases fitting TRBD2. Unmatched junction bases numbered 2, after V lost 0 bases and J lost 0 bases. CDR1 and CDR2 from the germline V gene are MGHDK and SYGVNS. This CDR3 contains 15 residues.

Regarding this clone: This is likely a read error, given that the CDR3 carries no conserved phenylalanine or tryptophan at its end. The chain is built from TRBV12-5 and TRBJ1-5; D gene uncertain. Germline CDR1 LGHNT, CDR2 FRNRAP. The CDR3 length is 13 residues. The V end lost 9 bases, the J end lost 7 bases, and 16 bases lay between the germline ends. As DNA, the CDR3 is TGTGCTAGCGGTCCGAACTTGATGCAGCCCCAGCATCTT. It specifies CASGPNLMQPQHL.

V is TRBV21-1 and J is TRBJ1-2. TRBV21-1 is reported as a pseudogene. The CDR3 is 18 amino acids. The CDR3 region has the DNA TGTGCCAGCACCAATGCGGCCGACAAGGGACCCCATATAGGAGGCTACACCTTC. Translation gives CASTNAADKGPHIGGYTF.

This clone has only a few counts. The chain employs TRBV9 and TRBJ1-4; D is possibly TRBD1 (6 bases). This CDR3 region has 14 residues. Germline V gene data show CDR1 as SGDLS and CDR2 as YYNGEE. Trimming removed 4 bases at V and 5 bases at J, with 12 bases between. The CDR3 DNA follows: TGTGCCAGCAGCCCGGGACATATAAATGAAAAACTGTTTTTT. Its translation: CASSPGHINEKLFF.

This clone was observed a handful of times. The gene calls are TRBV6-6 and TRBJ1-4; tentative D call: TRBD1 (6 bases). The CDR3 covers 16 residues. The V end was cut by 5 bases, the J end by 4 bases, with 17 bases between. CDR1 and CDR2 (germline): MNHNY, SVGAGI (reference sequence). The CDR3 DNA reads as TGTGCCAGCAGTCCCGGACGGGGGCAGGGTAATGAAAAACTGTTTTTT. This sequence encodes CASSPGRGQGNEKLFF.

This clone was detected a few times. The chain joins TRBV19 to TRBJ2-5; D is perhaps TRBD1 (6 bases). Germline V CDR1 and CDR2: LNHDA, SQIVND (reference sequence). V lost 4 bases and J 5 bases, leaving 17 bases between the germline ends. The CDR3 spans 15 residues. The CDR3 nucleotides read TGTGCCAGTAGTACAGGGACAAACCAGAGGGAGACCCAGTACTTC. It yields the protein CASSTGTNQRETQYF.

The chain links TRBV5-6 to TRBJ2-3; 7 bases fit TRBD1. V shed 2 bases, J shed 5 bases, and the junction held 5 bases outside the gene matches. This CDR3 spans 14 amino acids. Germline CDR1 SGHDT, CDR2 YYEEEE. The CDR3 protein is CASSFGQDLDTQYF. The CDR3 nucleotides read TGTGCCAGCAGCTTCGGACAGGATCTAGATACGCAGTATTTT.

The V and J genes are TRBV9 and TRBJ2-7, with D possibly being TRBD1 or TRBD2 (5 bases each). Trimming removed 0 bases at V and 1 base at J, with 11 bases between. CDR1 and CDR2 from the germline V gene are SGDLS and YYNGEE. The CDR3 extends over 15 amino acids. The CDR3 sequence is CASSVGGETSYEQYF. CDR3 DNA sequence: TGTGCCAGCAGCGTAGGAGGGGAAACTTCCTACGAGCAGTACTTC.

In its sample, this clone was seen once. This chain joins TRBV30 and TRBJ1-4, with 8 bases that match TRBD1. This CDR3 region has 14 residues. Germline V gives CDR1 GTSNPN, CDR2 SVGIG (reference sequence). V lost 4 bases and J lost 5; bases outside the gene matches: 6. The CDR3 is CAWTSYRGNEKLFF. The CDR3, as DNA: TGTGCCTGGACGTCTTACAGGGGGAATGAAAAACTGTTTTTT.

V usage is TRBV27 and J usage is TRBJ1-1; 7 bases line up with TRBD1. The germline V gene encodes CDR1 MNHEY and CDR2 SMNVEV (reference sequence). Trimming removed 5 bases from V and 7 bases from J; junction bases left unmatched: 4. The CDR3 has 12 residues. As DNA, the CDR3 is TGTGCCAGCAGTCAGGGGGGTGGTGAAGCTTTCTTT. Translation gives CASSQGGGEAFF.

The CDR3 sequence: CASTTGTTLNTEAFF. The CDR3 DNA reads as TGTGCCAGCACGACCGGGACAACCCTGAACACTGAAGCTTTCTTT. This chain joins TRBV25-1 and TRBJ1-1; the D gene is possibly TRBD1 (6 bases). V lost 7 bases and J lost 0, with 15 bases in between. This CDR3 comprises 15 residues. Per germline, CDR1 MGHDK and CDR2 SYGVNS.

The chain recombines TRBV15 with TRBJ1-5; the D gene is possibly TRBD1 (5 bases). CDR1 is LNHNV, CDR2 YYDKDF, per germline (reference sequence). V was pared by 1 base and J by 4 bases, with 8 bases between. The CDR3 loop spans 14 amino acids. CDR3 sequence: CATSRVQGNQPQHF. In DNA, the CDR3 is TGTGCCACCAGCAGAGTCCAGGGTAATCAGCCCCAGCATTTT.

The CDR3 region is CASSPQQAGTGELFF. The CDR3 DNA reads as TGTGCCAGCAGCCCTCAGCAGGCGGGGACCGGGGAGCTGTTTTTT. The chain carries TRBV7-3 and TRBJ2-2, with D perhaps matching TRBD2 (6 bases). The V end was cut by 5 bases, the J end by 5 bases, with 15 bases between. The CDR3 extends over 15 amino acids. Germline loops: CDR1 SGHTA, CDR2 FQGTGA. The whole variable domain, remainder taken from reference TRBV7-3 and TRBJ2-2, is GAGVSQTPSNKVTEKGKYVELRCDPISGHTALYWYRQSLGQGPEFLIYFQGTGAADDSGLPNDRFFAVRPEGSVSTLKIQRTERGDSAVYLCASSPQQAGTGELFFGEGSRLTVL.